The 10 T cell receptor beta chains below were found in one sample sequenced in a study of tumor and adjacent non-tumor tissue in lung cancer. RNA was extracted from bulk tissue without any cell sorting. The library came from three nested PCR rounds adapted from ARM-PCR protocols. TCRdb reprocessed the multiplex PCR reads with MiXCR, giving one entry per CDR3 protein. The top ten clones hold roughly an eighth of a sample with more than 75,000 distinct CDR3 sequences, less than 75% of them seen once. The specimen sequenced was lung tumor tissue. The receptor set was obtained from an older woman with non-small cell lung cancer.

As to this clonotype: Relative to the germline gene, one junction end is altered; a read error may explain this. CDR3 nucleotide sequence: TGCACCAGCAGATTGGAATGGGGGGACACTGAAGCTTTCTTT. Protein sequence: CTSRLEWGDTEAFF. J is TRBJ1-1 and V is TRBV5-1; possible D gene TRBD1, 5 bases. The CDR3 contains 14 residues. Germline loops: CDR1 SGHRS, CDR2 YFSETQ.

In this sample, this clonotype turned up once. The junction shows a germline mismatch at one end, possibly a read error. This chain joins TRBV12-5 and TRBJ2-3; TRBD1 or TRBD2 may be the D gene (6 bases each). Germline V gene lookup returns CDR1 LGHNT and CDR2 FRNRAP. The CDR3 covers 16 residues. The CDR3 bases are TGTGCTAGTGGTTCCTACACGGGGGCCAGCACAGATACGCAGTATTTC. Translated, it gives CASGSYTGASTDTQYF.

This chain links TRBV4-1 with TRBJ2-7; D is perhaps TRBD1 (5 bases). The V end lost 9 bases, the J end lost 6 bases, and 30 bases lay between the germline ends. This CDR3 has 17 amino acids. The V gene's germline CDR1 is MGHRA and CDR2 YSYEKL. The CDR3 bases are TGCGCCAGTAACCACCTGTCCTCGAGAGCCAGGGTACCCGAGCAGTACTTC. Protein sequence: CASNHLSSRARVPEQYF.

At least ten counts were recorded for this clonotype. This sequence joins TRBV24-1 and TRBJ1-1; no clear D. Germline CDR1 KGHDR, CDR2 SFDVKD. The CDR3 runs 13 residues. Trimming pared 4 bases from V and 4 bases from J, leaving 9 bases between. This CDR3 is CATSEPESTEAFF. CDR3 DNA: TGTGCCACCAGTGAACCAGAGTCCACTGAAGCTTTCTTT.

Comment on this clonotype: The CDR3 does not end in the conserved phenylalanine or tryptophan, so this is likely a read error. The chain has TRBV10-3 and TRBJ2-5; tentative D call: TRBD2 (6 bases). The V end was cut by 8 bases, the J end by 5 bases, with 21 bases between. The length of the CDR3 is 15 residues. Looked up from germline, CDR1 is ENHRY and CDR2 is SYGVKD. Here the CDR3 reads CAICAEGLEGETQYS. For the CDR3, the DNA is TGTGCCATCTGTGCCGAGGGCCTGGAGGGGGAGACCCAGTACTCC.

This chain joins TRBV6-2 or TRBV6-3 and TRBJ1-5; 9 bases are a match to TRBD1. CDR3 size: 16 residues. The ends lost 8 bases at V and 7 bases at J; junction bases unmatched: 15. The V gene's germline CDR1 is MNHEY and CDR2 SVGEGT. The CDR3 loop is CASCHQKRDREQPQHF. The CDR3 DNA follows: TGTGCCAGCTGTCACCAAAAGAGGGACAGGGAACAGCCCCAGCATTTT.

On this clonotype itself: The junction and the germline gene differ at one end; a read error may be behind it. V usage is TRBV12-5 and J usage is TRBJ2-1, with 9 nucleotides matching TRBD1. CDR3 length: 17 amino acids. CDR1 is LGHNT, CDR2 FRNRAP, per germline. CDR3 DNA: TGTACTAGTGGTTTGGATCGAACAGGGGGCGGCCACAATGAGCAGTTCTTC. Translating it yields CTSGLDRTGGGHNEQFF. Using reference TRBV12-5 and TRBJ2-1 for the parts outside the CDR3, the full variable domain is DARVTQTPRHKVTEMGQEVTMRCQPILGHNTVFWYRQTMMQGLELLAYFRNRAPLDDSGMPKDRFSAEMPDATLATLKIQPSEPRDSAVYFCTSGLDRTGGGHNEQFFGPGTRLTVL.

As to this clonotype: The germline gene is not matched at one end of the junction; a read error may be the cause. The chain recombines TRBV10-3 with TRBJ1-1; weak D call: TRBD1 (6 bases). This CDR3 region has 12 residues. Germline CDR1 ENHRY, CDR2 SYGVKD. This chain's CDR3 is CAIKGEGPEAFF. As DNA, the CDR3 is TGTGCCATCAAGGGGGAAGGGCCTGAAGCATTCTTT.

As for this clonotype: Its ends do not fully match the called genes, so a read error is possible. The chain links TRBV4-2 to TRBJ2-1; 13 nucleotides agree with TRBD2. The CDR3 consists of 18 residues. CDR1 LGHNA and CDR2 YNFKEQ come from the germline V gene. The DNA for the CDR3 is TGTGCCAGCAGGCCAACTAGCGGGAGGGTGATTCCCTACAATGGGCAGTTCTTC. Its protein is CASRPTSGRVIPYNGQFF.

This clonotype was seen once. The chain couples TRBV28 to TRBJ2-2; tentative D call: TRBD2 (7 bases). Trimming removed 5 bases at V and 4 bases at J, with 17 bases between. This CDR3 region has 16 residues. The germline V gene has CDR1 MDHEN and CDR2 SYDVKM. DNA for the CDR3: TGTGCCAGCAGTCTCCCAAGGGGGGGTGGCACCGGGGAGCTGTTTTTT. Encoded protein: CASSLPRGGGTGELFF.